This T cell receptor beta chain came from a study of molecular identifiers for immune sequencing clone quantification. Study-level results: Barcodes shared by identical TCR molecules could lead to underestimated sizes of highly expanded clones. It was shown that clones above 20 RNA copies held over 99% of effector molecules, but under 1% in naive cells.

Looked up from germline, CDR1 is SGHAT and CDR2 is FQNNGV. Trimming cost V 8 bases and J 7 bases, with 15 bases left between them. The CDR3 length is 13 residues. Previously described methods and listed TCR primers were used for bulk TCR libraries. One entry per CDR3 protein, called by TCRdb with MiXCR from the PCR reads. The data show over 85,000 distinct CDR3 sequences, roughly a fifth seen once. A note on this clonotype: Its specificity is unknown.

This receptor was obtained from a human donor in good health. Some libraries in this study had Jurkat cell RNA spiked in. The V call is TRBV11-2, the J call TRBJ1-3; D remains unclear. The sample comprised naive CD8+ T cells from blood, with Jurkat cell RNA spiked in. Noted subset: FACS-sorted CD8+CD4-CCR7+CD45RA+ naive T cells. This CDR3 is CASGPKSVNTIYF. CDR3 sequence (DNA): TGTGCCAGCGGCCCGAAGTCCGTGAACACCATATATTTT.